The text below deals with one TCR beta chain. Its matching antigen is unknown. A linear amplification protocol produced the TCR libraries from 500 ng of total RNA. One entry per CDR3 protein, called by TCRdb with MiXCR from the reads. Of roughly 200,000 distinct CDR3 sequences in the sample, nearly 75% were seen once. This entry is derived from a study of healthy donors' naive CD4 and CD8 T cells. Study as a whole: All functional IMGT TCR alpha variants were covered by new primers.

Study results and caveats: Reportedly, most V and J gene segments showed naive CD4+ versus CD8+ bias. Bulk sequencing left alpha and beta chains unpaired. Negatively charged CDR3s marked CD8+ lineage; positively charged CDR3s marked CD4+ lineage.

The CDR3 has 15 amino acids. Trimming left V 4 bases short and J 2 bases short, with 17 bases between. Germline values: CDR1 SQVTM, CDR2 ANQGSEA. The TCR originated in a pool of human donors in good health; the sample pools cells from several healthy donors. Material for sequencing was naive CD4+ and CD8+ T cells sorted from blood, pooled from several donors. The chain recombines TRBV29-1 with TRBJ1-1; a weak D match, TRBD1 (5 bases). The CDR3 is CSVVEGLVGNTEAFF. Written as DNA, the CDR3 is TGCAGCGTTGTCGAGGGGCTTGTGGGAAACACTGAAGCTTTCTTT. Combining the CDR3 with reference TRBV29-1 and TRBJ1-1 gives the whole variable domain SAVISQKPSRDICQRGTSLTIQCQVDSQVTMMFWYRQQPGQSLTLIATANQGSEATYESGFVIDKFPISRPNLTFSTLTVSNMSPEDSSIYLCSVVEGLVGNTEAFFGQGTRLTVV.